Sequencing of this T cell receptor beta chain was carried out in a study of human T cells and chemical hapten exposure. On the study more broadly: Per-sample variation in TCR yield stemmed mainly from small pooled library volume differences.

Ten or more counts support this clonotype. What it binds is unknown. In the library, unique molecular identifiers were attached to individual cDNA molecules. TCRdb fed the RACE reads into MiXCR, producing one record per CDR3 protein. This table has over 100,000 distinct CDR3 sequences, approximately 9.5% appearing once. The germline V gene encodes CDR1 SEHNR and CDR2 FQNEAQ (reference sequence). There are 14 residues in the CDR3. V shed 7 bases and J 5 bases; nucleotides not matched to a gene: 8. Noted time point: healthy volunteer bleed at 2 weeks. Unfractionated whole blood was the source from which total RNA was extracted. Overall study findings and caveats: After DPC sensitization, TCRs above 1 in 1000 frequency showed no change.

The gene calls are TRBV7-9 and TRBJ1-2, with TRBD1 identical over 9 bases. The clonotype was recovered from a male donor in good health. Some clones in this sample may be carry-over from other donors' samples. Source material: whole blood. In DNA, the CDR3 is TGTGCCAGCATCCCTGACAGGGGGGGTTATGGCTACACCTTC. It specifies CASIPDRGGYGYTF.